This is a list of T cell receptor beta chains from one sample in a study of CD8+ T cells in alopecia areata. TCRdb's copy holds only in-frame clones and misses some; the assay was immunoSEQ multiplex PCR. The top ten hold more than 15% of the sample, which has some 100,000 clones, roughly 40% seen once. Source: CD8+ T cells sorted from blood, taken at week 24, from a patient treated with tofacitinib. These receptors originate from a human donor with alopecia areata. The CDR3 runs from the conserved cysteine through the conserved F or W. A D gene is named only where the DNA matches it firmly. Only part of the rows carry a size: once, few, many, or a class if the clone is expanded.

V gene	D gene	J gene	clone size	CDR3 DNA	CDR3 protein
TRBV29-1	TRBD2	TRBJ2-5	NA	TGCAGCGTTGAGCAGCGGGGCGGGGAGACCCAGTACTTC	CSVEQRGGETQYF
TRBV29-1	NA	TRBJ1-2	few	TGCAGCGCCGAGGTGGAGGGTTTGTATGGCTACACCTTC	CSAEVEGLYGYTF
TRBV15	NA	TRBJ1-1	NA	TGTGCCACCAGCAGAGTTAGATACACTGAAGCTTTCTTT	CATSRVRYTEAFF
TRBV9	TRBD2	TRBJ2-7	NA	TGTGCCAGCAGCAAATCGGGACTAGCGACTTACGAGCAGTACTTC	CASSKSGLATYEQYF
TRBV15	NA	TRBJ2-2	NA	TGTGCCACCAGCAAGGAAGTAACCGGGGAGCTGTTTTTT	CATSKEVTGELFF
TRBV6-1	NA	TRBJ2-1	NA	TGTGCCAGCAGTGAATGGCAGGAACCTCTCAATGAGCAGTTCTTC	CASSEWQEPLNEQFF
TRBV4-3	TRBD2	TRBJ2-1	NA	TGCGCCAGCAGCCAAAACGGACTAGCGGGAGCCAATGAGCAGTTCTTC	CASSQNGLAGANEQFF
TRBV20-1	NA	TRBJ2-7	NA	TGCAGTGTTGGCTACGAGCAGTACTTC	CSVGYEQYF
TRBV7-6	NA	TRBJ2-1	NA	TGTGCCAGCAGCTTATCGGACCATGAGCAGTTCTTC	CASSLSDHEQFF
TRBV29-1	NA	TRBJ1-2	NA	TGCAGCGTTGTGTTAGGGAATTCCTATGGCTACACCTTC	CSVVLGNSYGYTF
TRBV6-5	NA	TRBJ1-2	few	TGTGCCAGCAGTTACGCCAGGAACTATGGCTACACCTTC	CASSYARNYGYTF
TRBV6-1	NA	TRBJ2-7	NA	TGTGCCAGCAGTGAAGCGCTTATCGGAAGGGAGGAAAACTACGAGCAGTACTTC	CASSEALIGREENYEQYF
TRBV4-3	NA	TRBJ2-1	NA	TGCGCCAGCAGCCAGGATGGACGCCATGAGCAGTTCTTC	CASSQDGRHEQFF
TRBV27	NA	TRBJ1-1	once	TGTGCCAGCATGGTGAACACTGAAGCTTTCTTT	CASMVNTEAFF
TRBV19	NA	TRBJ2-3	few	TGTGCCAGTAGTATGCGTGGTGATACGCAGTATTTT	CASSMRGDTQYF
TRBV2	TRBD1	TRBJ2-3	NA	TGTGCCAGCATAATCTCTCCGGGACAGCTGACAGATACGCAGTATTTT	CASIISPGQLTDTQYF
TRBV5-6	NA	TRBJ2-7	NA	TGTGCCAGCAGCCAGGGACAATCGCACGAGCAGTACTTC	CASSQGQSHEQYF
TRBV30	TRBD1	TRBJ1-2	few	TGTGCCTGGAGTGCACAGACAGGGAGGCATGGCTACACCTTC	CAWSAQTGRHGYTF
TRBV10-3	TRBD2	TRBJ2-1	few	TGTGCCAGCGGAGGGACTAGCGGAGACAATGAGCAGTTCTTC	CASGGTSGDNEQFF
TRBV27	NA	TRBJ1-4	once	TGTGCCAGCAGTACCCGACGGCAAGATAATGAAAAACTGTTTTTT	CASSTRRQDNEKLFF
TRBV11-2	TRBD1	TRBJ1-3	few	TGTGCCAGCAGTCCACAGGGGCCTGGAAACACCATATATTTT	CASSPQGPGNTIYF
TRBV30	TRBD1	TRBJ1-3	NA	TGTGCCGGCAGGGACAGGGGGTCGGGAAACACCATATATTTT	CAGRDRGSGNTIYF
TRBV7-8	NA	TRBJ2-7	NA	TGTGCCAGCAGCCTACAGGGACAAGCGCTGGACGAGCAGTACTTC	CASSLQGQALDEQYF
TRBV7-9	NA	TRBJ2-7	NA	TGTGCCAGCAGCCCCGGTGGGCAGGAGCAGTACTTC	CASSPGGQEQYF
TRBV27	TRBD1	TRBJ1-5	once	TGTGCCAGCAGTTGGACAGGGGGCGTCAATCAGCCCCAGCATTTT	CASSWTGGVNQPQHF
TRBV29-1	TRBD2	TRBJ2-3	few	TGCAGCTTTGTGGGGGGGGAAGGAACGCAGTATTTT	CSFVGGEGTQYF
TRBV19	TRBD1	TRBJ2-1	NA	TGTGCCAGTAGTACGGACAGGGGGCTGGGTGAGCAGTTCTTC	CASSTDRGLGEQFF
TRBV29-1	TRBD2	TRBJ2-3	few	TGCAGCGTTTTGTTCAGCGGGAGCCCGTATTTT	CSVLFSGSPYF
TRBV29-1	NA	TRBJ2-7	few	TGCAGCGCTGAGGACAGAGCCTCCTACGAGCAGTACTTC	CSAEDRASYEQYF
TRBV5-1	NA	TRBJ2-7	few	TGCGCCAGCAGCCCTTCGAGCGGCTACGAGCAGTACTTC	CASSPSSGYEQYF
TRBV9	NA	TRBJ2-1	NA	TGTGCCAGTAAAGAGGCAGCGGGCGGGAACAATGAGCAGTTCTTC	CASKEAAGGNNEQFF
TRBV11-2	TRBD1	TRBJ2-7	NA	TGTGCCAGCAGCTGGGGACAGTCCTACGAGCAGTACTTC	CASSWGQSYEQYF
TRBV27	NA	TRBJ1-1	NA	TGTGCCAGCAGTCCCCATGTAGGGGTGAACACTGAAGCTTTCTTT	CASSPHVGVNTEAFF
TRBV10-3	NA	TRBJ2-7	NA	TGTGCCATCAGTCCGGCAGGCGAGCAGTACTTC	CAISPAGEQYF
TRBV20-1	NA	TRBJ2-5	few	TGCAGTGCTCTCAGAGAGACCCAGTACTTC	CSALRETQYF
TRBV29-1	NA	TRBJ2-7	few	TGCAGCGTTGAAGACACCGAGAGCTCCTACGAGCAGTACTTC	CSVEDTESSYEQYF
TRBV14	NA	TRBJ2-1	few	TGTGCCAGCAGCCTGGGACGGAACAATGAGCAGTTCTTC	CASSLGRNNEQFF
TRBV11-1	NA	TRBJ1-1	NA	TGTGCCAGCAGCTACTCCACTGAAGCTTTCTTT	CASSYSTEAFF
TRBV9	NA	TRBJ2-1	NA	TGTGCCAGCAGCGTTCCGCCCTACAATGAGCAGTTCTTC	CASSVPPYNEQFF
TRBV30	NA	TRBJ2-7	NA	TGTGCCTGGATCCGGACGGACTCCTACGAGCAGTACTTC	CAWIRTDSYEQYF
TRBV4-3	TRBD1	TRBJ1-2	few	TGCGCCAGCAGCCAAAGTGCGGCAGGGGGTGGCTATGGCTACACCTTC	CASSQSAAGGGYGYTF
TRBV2	NA	TRBJ2-6	NA	TGTGCCAGCAGGTTGGGGGCTGGGGCCAACGTCCTGACTTTC	CASRLGAGANVLTF
TRBV27	NA	TRBJ2-3	NA	TGTGCCAGCAGTTTAGGAGATACGCAGTATTTT	CASSLGDTQYF
TRBV7-9	NA	TRBJ1-4	NA	TGTGCCAGCAGCTTAGGATATTCGGTCTCCGAAAAACTGTTTTTT	CASSLGYSVSEKLFF
TRBV19	NA	TRBJ2-2	NA	TGTGCCAGTAGTGCTCGGGGCGGGGAGCTGTTTTTT	CASSARGGELFF
TRBV9	NA	TRBJ2-6	few	TGTGCCAGCAGCTCCGAGGAAGGGGCTGGGGCCAACGTCCTGACTTTC	CASSSEEGAGANVLTF
TRBV4-3	TRBD2	TRBJ2-7	NA	TGCGCCAGCAGCCAACTAGCGGGAAAGTCCTACGAGCAGTACTTC	CASSQLAGKSYEQYF
TRBV4-1	NA	TRBJ2-1	NA	TGCGCCAGCAGCCAAGTGGAGGTGGGACAACGCTACAATGAGCAGTTCTTC	CASSQVEVGQRYNEQFF
TRBV11-2	NA	TRBJ2-1	NA	TGTGCCAGCAGCTTAGGGGTGGGGTACAATGAGCAGTTCTTC	CASSLGVGYNEQFF
TRBV11-2	NA	TRBJ1-1	NA	TGTGCCAGCAGCTTAGGGACGGGGGGTTCGGGCACTGAAGCTTTCTTT	CASSLGTGGSGTEAFF
TRBV28	NA	TRBJ2-7	NA	TGTGCCAGCAGACCCGGAGAAGGGATCCCCTACGAGCAGTACTTC	CASRPGEGIPYEQYF
TRBV23-1	NA	TRBJ2-1	NA	TGCGCCAGCAGTCAGACAGAAGTGACCCCCTACAATGAGCAGTTCTTC	CASSQTEVTPYNEQFF